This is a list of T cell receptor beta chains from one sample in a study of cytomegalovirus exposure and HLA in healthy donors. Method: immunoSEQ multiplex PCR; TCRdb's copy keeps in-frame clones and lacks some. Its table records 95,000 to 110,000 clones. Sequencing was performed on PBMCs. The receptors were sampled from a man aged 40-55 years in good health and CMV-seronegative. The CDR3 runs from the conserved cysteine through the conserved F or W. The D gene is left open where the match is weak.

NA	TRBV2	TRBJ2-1	CASTPRWESYEQFF	TGTGCCAGCACCCCCCGGTGGGAGAGCTATGAGCAGTTCTTC
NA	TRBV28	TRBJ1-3	CASNHEGVGNTIYF	TGTGCCAGCAACCACGAGGGTGTTGGAAACACCATATATTTT
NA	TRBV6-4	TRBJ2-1	CASSATGYEQFF	TGTGCCAGCAGTGCCACGGGGTATGAGCAGTTCTTC
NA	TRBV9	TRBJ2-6	CASSDPPGRQTSSGANVLTF	TGTGCCAGCAGCGACCCCCCTGGTCGACAGACGAGCTCTGGGGCCAACGTCCTGACTTTC
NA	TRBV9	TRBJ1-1	CASSVVRGNTEAFF	TGTGCCAGCAGCGTAGTTCGGGGGAACACTGAAGCTTTCTTT
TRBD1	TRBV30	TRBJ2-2	CASGQGNTGELFF	TGTGCCTCGGGACAGGGAAATACCGGGGAGCTGTTTTTT
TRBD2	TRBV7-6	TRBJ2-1	CASSLRLAGEQFF	TGTGCCAGCAGCTTAAGACTAGCTGGTGAGCAGTTCTTC
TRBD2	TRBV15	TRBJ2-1	CATSRGGTSGITYNEQFF	TGTGCCACCAGCAGAGGTGGCACTAGCGGGATTACCTACAATGAGCAGTTCTTC
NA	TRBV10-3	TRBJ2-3	CASHTEALGTQYF	TGTGCCTCCCACACCGAGGCTCTCGGAACGCAGTATTTT
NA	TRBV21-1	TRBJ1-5	CASSKVRARNSNQPQHF	TGTGCCAGCAGCAAAGTGAGGGCGAGGAACAGCAATCAGCCCCAGCACTTT
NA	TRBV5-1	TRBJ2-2	CASSYFPGAGTGELFF	TGCGCCAGCAGCTACTTCCCAGGCGCAGGCACCGGGGAGCTGTTTTTT
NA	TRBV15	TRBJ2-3	CATSRDRVERTSTDTQYF	TGTGCCACCAGCAGAGATCGAGTTGAGCGCACTAGCACAGATACGCAGTATTTT
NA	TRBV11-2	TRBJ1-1	CASSLDRGTGGVSTEAFF	TGTGCCAGCAGCTTAGATCGAGGAACCGGCGGAGTTAGCACTGAAGCTTTCTTT
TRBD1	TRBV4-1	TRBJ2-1	CASSQGLVTGKYNEQFF	TGCGCCAGCAGCCAAGGTCTGGTGACAGGGAAATACAATGAGCAGTTCTTC
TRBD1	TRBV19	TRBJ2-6	CASSLRTGGAGLSTGANVLTF	TGTGCCAGTAGTTTACGGACAGGGGGCGCAGGTTTAAGCACGGGGGCCAACGTCCTGACTTTC
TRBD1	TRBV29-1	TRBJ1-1	CSVRDSNTEAFF	TGCAGCGTTAGGGACAGCAACACTGAAGCTTTCTTT
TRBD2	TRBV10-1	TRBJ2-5	CASSDSSGGPRETQYF	TGCGCCAGCAGTGATTCCTCGGGAGGGCCGAGAGAGACCCAGTACTTC
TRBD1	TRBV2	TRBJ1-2	CASSMNRERDRGTYGYTF	TGTGCCAGCAGTATGAACCGGGAGCGGGACAGGGGCACCTATGGCTACACCTTC
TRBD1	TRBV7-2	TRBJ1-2	CASSATGAFIYGYTF	TGTGCCAGCAGCGCGACAGGGGCCTTCATCTATGGCTACACCTTC
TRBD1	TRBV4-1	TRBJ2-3	CASSQEVGTGNPDTQYF	TGCGCCAGCAGCCAAGAGGTCGGGACAGGCAACCCAGATACGCAGTATTTT
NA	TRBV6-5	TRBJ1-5	CASSYSISNQPQHF	TGTGCCAGCAGTTACTCGATCAGTAATCAGCCCCAGCATTTT
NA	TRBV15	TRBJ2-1	CATSRDEGGRNEQFF	TGTGCCACCAGCAGAGACGAGGGGGGGCGCAATGAGCAGTTCTTC
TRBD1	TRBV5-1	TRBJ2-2	CASGTAPTGELFF	TGCGCCAGCGGGACAGCCCCGACCGGGGAGCTGTTTTTT
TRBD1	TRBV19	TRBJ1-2	CASTDPRGQYYGYTF	TGTGCCAGTACCGACCCCAGGGGGCAATACTATGGCTACACCTTC
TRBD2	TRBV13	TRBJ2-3	CASSPRTSGGYADTQYF	TGTGCCAGCAGCCCCCGGACTAGCGGGGGGTATGCAGATACGCAGTATTTT
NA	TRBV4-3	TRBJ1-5	CASSQGADQPQHF	TGCGCCAGCAGCCAAGGGGCCGATCAGCCCCAGCATTTT
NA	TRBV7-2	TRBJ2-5	CASSTPRGLETQYF	TGTGCCAGCAGCACCCCCAGGGGCTTGGAGACCCAGTACTTC
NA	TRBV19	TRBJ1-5	CASSDYRVLAQPQHF	TGTGCCAGTAGTGATTACAGGGTCTTGGCGCAGCCCCAGCATTTT
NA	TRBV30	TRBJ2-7	CAWSETRNEQYF	TGTGCCTGGAGTGAGACTAGGAACGAGCAGTACTTC
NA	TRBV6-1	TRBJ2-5	CASSEVSGFGETQYF	TGTGCCAGCAGTGAAGTTTCGGGATTTGGGGAGACCCAGTACTTC
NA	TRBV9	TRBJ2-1	CASSVGTTTSDEQFF	TGTGCCAGCAGCGTAGGGACTACCACTTCTGATGAGCAGTTCTTC
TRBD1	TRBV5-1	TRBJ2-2	CASSPTGGDTGELFF	TGCGCCAGCAGCCCGACAGGGGGCGACACCGGGGAGCTGTTTTTT
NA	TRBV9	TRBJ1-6	CASSVSLEANSPLHF	TGTGCCAGCAGCGTATCTTTGGAGGCCAATTCACCCCTCCACTTT
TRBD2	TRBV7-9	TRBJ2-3	CASSLNFPSSGRGGTQYF	TGTGCCAGCAGCTTAAACTTCCCGAGTAGCGGGAGGGGAGGGACGCAGTATTTT
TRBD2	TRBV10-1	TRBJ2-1	CASSAAGAYNEQFF	TGCGCCAGCAGTGCGGCGGGAGCTTACAATGAGCAGTTCTTC
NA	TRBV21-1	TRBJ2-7	CASSKWLAGISYEQYF	TGTGCCAGCAGCAAATGGTTAGCGGGGATCTCCTACGAGCAGTACTTC
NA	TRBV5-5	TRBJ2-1	CASSWTDAYNEQFF	TGTGCCAGCAGCTGGACAGACGCCTACAATGAGCAGTTCTTC
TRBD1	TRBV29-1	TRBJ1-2	CSVEGQGAYGYTF	TGCAGCGTTGAGGGACAGGGGGCCTATGGCTACACCTTC
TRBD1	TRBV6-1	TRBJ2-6	CASSEGGHRGRGTGANVLTF	TGTGCCAGCAGTGAAGGGGGCCACAGGGGGCGGGGGACTGGGGCCAACGTCCTGACTTTC
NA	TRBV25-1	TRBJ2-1	CASSFLGSGDNEQFF	TGTGCCAGCAGTTTTTTGGGGTCGGGGGACAATGAGCAGTTCTTC
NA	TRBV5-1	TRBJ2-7	CASRERSDNFGEQYF	TGCGCCAGCAGAGAGAGATCGGACAACTTTGGCGAGCAGTACTTC
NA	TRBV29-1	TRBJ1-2	CSVLDRTNYGYTF	TGCAGCGTACTAGACCGTACTAACTATGGCTACACCTTC
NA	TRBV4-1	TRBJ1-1	CASSQEFRGKTEAFF	TGCGCCAGCAGCCAAGAGTTTAGGGGTAAGACTGAAGCTTTCTTT
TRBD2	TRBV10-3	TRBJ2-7	CAISESLAGSAYEQYF	TGTGCCATCAGTGAGTCCCTAGCGGGATCGGCATACGAGCAGTACTTC
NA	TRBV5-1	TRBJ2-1	CASSQDAASSYNEQFF	TGCGCCAGCAGCCAGGATGCAGCAAGCTCCTACAATGAGCAGTTCTTC
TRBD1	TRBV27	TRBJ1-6	CASSMIGQGKSPLHF	TGTGCCAGCAGCATGATCGGACAGGGTAAATCACCCCTCCACTTT
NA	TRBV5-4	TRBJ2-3	CASSRLPGLGRNTQYF	TGTGCCAGCAGTCGGCTGCCAGGACTCGGAAGGAATACGCAGTATTTT
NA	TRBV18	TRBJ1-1	CASSPPQGAGNTEAFF	TGTGCCAGCTCACCACCACAGGGAGCAGGGAACACTGAAGCTTTCTTT
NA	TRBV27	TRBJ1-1	CASSLSPGGWAFF	TGTGCCAGCAGTTTATCCCCGGGAGGGTGGGCTTTCTTT
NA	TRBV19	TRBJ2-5	CASSNYRAGETQYF	TGTGCCAGTAGTAATTACAGGGCTGGGGAGACCCAGTACTTC
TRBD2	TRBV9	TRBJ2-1	CASSVGAGGYNEQFF	TGTGCCAGCAGCGTAGGCGCGGGGGGGTACAATGAGCAGTTCTTC
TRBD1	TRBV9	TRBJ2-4	CASSGTGSGKNIQYF	TGTGCCAGCAGCGGGACAGGCTCCGGCAAAAACATTCAGTACTTC
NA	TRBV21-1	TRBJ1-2	CASSSRQGINYGYTF	TGTGCCAGCAGTTCTCGACAGGGGATTAACTATGGCTACACCTTC
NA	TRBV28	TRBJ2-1	CASSLHGSSYNEQFF	TGTGCCAGCAGTCTCCACGGGAGCTCCTACAATGAGCAGTTCTTC
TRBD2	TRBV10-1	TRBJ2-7	CASSPLASGGEQYF	TGCGCCAGCAGTCCCCTAGCCTCGGGGGGGGAGCAGTACTTC
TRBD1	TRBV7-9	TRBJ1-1	CASSPGDRAVTEAFF	TGTGCCAGCAGCCCAGGGGACAGGGCAGTCACTGAAGCTTTCTTT
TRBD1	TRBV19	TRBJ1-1	CASRSGQAFEAFF	TGTGCCAGTAGATCGGGACAGGCCTTTGAAGCTTTCTTT
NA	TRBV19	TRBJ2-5	CASSKGQGWETQYF	TGTGCCAGTAGTAAGGGCCAGGGGTGGGAGACCCAGTACTTC
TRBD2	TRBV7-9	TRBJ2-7	CASSFLAGYEQYF	TGTGCCAGCAGTTTCCTAGCGGGATACGAGCAGTACTTC